Listed below are T cell receptor beta chains from one sample, sequenced in a study of vaccination and CD4 T cells after COVID-19. No antigen has been assigned to these receptors. TCRdb redid the calling of the PCR reads with MiXCR, one entry per CDR3 protein. The sample consists of tens of thousands of distinct CDR3 sequences, less than 35% of them appearing once. The material was CD4+ T cells from blood, cultured in vitro, obtained about 7 months after SARS-CoV-2 vaccination. These receptors all come from a human donor who had recovered from COVID-19. The CDR3 runs from the conserved cysteine through the conserved F or W. Fields, in order: V gene, D gene, J gene, clone size, CDR3 DNA, CDR3 protein. A D gene is named only where the DNA matches it firmly. Clone size, where shown, is once, few, many, or a class for clones that have expanded.

v_gene: TRBV27
d_gene: NA
j_gene: TRBJ2-3
abundance: NA
CDR3nt: TGTGCCAGCAAAAGGACCGCTATCACAGATACGCAGTATTTT
CDR3aa: CASKRTAITDTQYF

v_gene: TRBV20-1
d_gene: NA
j_gene: TRBJ1-1
abundance: few
CDR3nt: TGCAGTGCTCCGAAAACCCGACAGGCCACTGAAGCTTTCTTT
CDR3aa: CSAPKTRQATEAFF

v_gene: TRBV28
d_gene: NA
j_gene: TRBJ1-5
abundance: few
CDR3nt: TGTGCCAGCAGTTTAGCGACAGGTCATCACCAGCCCCAGCATTTT
CDR3aa: CASSLATGHHQPQHF

v_gene: TRBV20-1
d_gene: TRBD2
j_gene: TRBJ2-1
abundance: NA
CDR3nt: TGCAGTGCTAGAGGACCGAGGCGGGAGAGGTACAATGAGCAGTTCTTC
CDR3aa: CSARGPRRERYNEQFF

v_gene: TRBV11-2
d_gene: NA
j_gene: TRBJ2-7
abundance: few
CDR3nt: TGTGCCAGCAGCTCGTACCTGGGACAAGGTGATAGGTACTTC
CDR3aa: CASSSYLGQGDRYF

v_gene: TRBV28
d_gene: NA
j_gene: TRBJ2-7
abundance: NA
CDR3nt: TGTGCCAGCAGTCCCGGAGTGAGTGAGTACTTC
CDR3aa: CASSPGVSEYF

v_gene: TRBV20-1
d_gene: NA
j_gene: TRBJ2-3
abundance: few
CDR3nt: TGCAGTGCTAGACGCCTTGGACTACCCTCCCGTACAGATACGCAGTATTTT
CDR3aa: CSARRLGLPSRTDTQYF

v_gene: TRBV7-2
d_gene: NA
j_gene: TRBJ2-2
abundance: few
CDR3nt: TGTGCCAGCAGCCCACGGAACACCGGGGAGCTGTTTTTT
CDR3aa: CASSPRNTGELFF

v_gene: TRBV20-1
d_gene: TRBD2
j_gene: TRBJ2-1
abundance: few
CDR3nt: TGCAGTGCTAGGGCTAGCGGGAGTTGGAATGAGCAGTTCTTC
CDR3aa: CSARASGSWNEQFF

v_gene: TRBV7-9
d_gene: TRBD1
j_gene: TRBJ2-7
abundance: NA
CDR3nt: TGTGCCAGCAGCTCCAAGGACAGGGGTGGGTACGAGCAGTACTTC
CDR3aa: CASSSKDRGGYEQYF

v_gene: TRBV4-1
d_gene: NA
j_gene: TRBJ1-2
abundance: NA
CDR3nt: TGCGCCAGCAGCCAAGGGGTGGCAGCCGCTGACTTTGGCTACACCTTC
CDR3aa: CASSQGVAAADFGYTF

v_gene: TRBV28
d_gene: TRBD1
j_gene: TRBJ1-6
abundance: NA
CDR3nt: TGTGCCAGCAGTGTCCGGGACAGGGTTATTGGTTCACCCCTCCACTTT
CDR3aa: CASSVRDRVIGSPLHF

v_gene: TRBV27
d_gene: TRBD2
j_gene: TRBJ2-1
abundance: few
CDR3nt: TGTGCCAGCACCCCTAGCGGGAGTCAATACAATGAGCAGTTCTTC
CDR3aa: CASTPSGSQYNEQFF

v_gene: TRBV20-1
d_gene: TRBD2
j_gene: TRBJ2-1
abundance: few
CDR3nt: TGCAGTGCTAGGTCTAGCGGGGAGATCAATGAGCAGTTCTTC
CDR3aa: CSARSSGEINEQFF